This T cell receptor (beta chain) was identified during a study of regulatory T cells in long-lasting Graves disease. Time point noted: persistent/refractory GD, antithyroid drugs over 5 years with positive TRAb. The TCR library was made from RNA extracted from PBMCs. CDR3 regions were amplified by Arm-PCR using iRepertoire HTBI primers to build TCR beta libraries. From the multiplex PCR reads, TCRdb called clonotypes with MiXCR, one entry per CDR3 protein. Of 400,000 to 500,000 distinct CDR3 sequences listed, 20% to 25% were seen once; the top ten hold over 7.5%. This receptor was obtained from a female donor with Graves disease. The source was peripheral blood mononuclear cells (PBMCs), collected when the disease was refractory, from a patient treated with antithyroid drugs.

CDR3 coding DNA: TGTGCCAGCAGTTACCAATCCCCCGGACAGTGGAATTCACCCCTCCACTTT. Translated, it gives CASSYQSPGQWNSPLHF. This chain uses TRBV6-5 with TRBJ1-6; D is possibly TRBD1 (6 bases). The CDR3 consists of 17 residues. The germline V gene has CDR1 MNHEY and CDR2 SVGAGI. V lost 2 bases and J 7 bases, leaving 18 bases between the germline ends.